Listed below are T cell receptor beta chains from one sample, sequenced in a study of cytomegalovirus exposure and HLA in healthy donors. Data came from immunoSEQ multiplex PCR; TCRdb stores just in-frame clones and leaves some out. Among 100,000 to 150,000 clones listed, roughly 81% were seen once. Material for sequencing was PBMCs. These receptors were taken from a woman aged 25 to 39 in good health and CMV-seronegative. Both conserved end residues are part of each CDR3. The D gene is left open where the match is weak. Size values are once, few and many counts, or a class for expanded clones, and some rows have none.

>TRBD1|TRBV5-5|-|16|TRBJ1-4
TGTGCCAGCAGCAGGGACAGGGGAAGAGGAGATGAAAAACTGTTTTTT
CASSRDRGRGDEKLFF
>TRBD2|TRBV4-1|few|16|TRBJ2-1
TGCGCCAGCAGCCAAGTGGGGACTAGCGAAATCAATGAGCAGTTCTTC
CASSQVGTSEINEQFF
>TRBD2|TRBV6-1|-|19|TRBJ2-2
TGTGCCAGCAGTGAAGCGAGACTAGCGGGGGGAACAAACACCGGGGAGCTGTTTTTT
CASSEARLAGGTNTGELFF
>TRBD1|TRBV23-1|few|16|TRBJ2-7
TGCGCCAGCAGTCAATCGCGGGACAGGACGTCCTACGAGCAGTACTTC
CASSQSRDRTSYEQYF
>TRBD1|TRBV5-1|few|15|TRBJ2-7
TGCGCCAGCAGCTTGGCCAGTGACAGGGTCTACGAGCAGTACTTC
CASSLASDRVYEQYF
>TRBD2|TRBV7-3|-|16|TRBJ2-1
TGTGCCAGCAGCTTAACAGCGGGAAGCTCCTACAATGAGCAGTTCTTC
CASSLTAGSSYNEQFF
>-|TRBV18|-|15|TRBJ1-1
TGTGCCAGCTCACCAGTTAGCACCCTCAACACTGAAGCTTTCTTT
CASSPVSTLNTEAFF
>-|TRBV5-8|-|13|TRBJ2-1
TGTGCCAGCAAGTCACATCCCGCCGGGGAGCAGTTCTTC
CASKSHPAGEQFF
>-|TRBV7-3|-|14|TRBJ1-1
TGTGCCAGCAGCTTAACCCCGACAAGCACTGAAGCTTTCTTT
CASSLTPTSTEAFF
>-|TRBV4-2|-|16|TRBJ2-2
TGTGCCAGCAGCCAAGACACGGGACTGAGATTCGGGGAGCTGTTTTTT
CASSQDTGLRFGELFF
>-|TRBV7-2|-|14|TRBJ2-5
TGTGCCAGCAGCGCGGGGGCATTTGGAGAGACCCAGTACTTC
CASSAGAFGETQYF
>-|TRBV27|-|14|TRBJ1-2
TGTGCCAGCAGACTGACAGGTCCCGTTGGGGGCTACACCTTC
CASRLTGPVGGYTF
>TRBD2|TRBV19|once|17|TRBJ2-2
TGTGCCAGTAGTCGCCTTCGGGGGACTAGATTCACCGGGGAGCTGTTTTTT
CASSRLRGTRFTGELFF
>TRBD2|TRBV5-1|-|15|TRBJ2-5
TGCGCCAGCAGCTTGGGACTAGCGGGCGGAGAGACCCAGTACTTC
CASSLGLAGGETQYF
>-|TRBV5-6|few|14|TRBJ1-1
TGTGCCAGCAGCTGGCCGGGAATGAACACTGAAGCTTTCTTT
CASSWPGMNTEAFF
>-|TRBV19|-|14|TRBJ1-2
TGTGCCAGTAGTATTGGGGCGGTTAACTATGGCTACACCTTC
CASSIGAVNYGYTF
>-|TRBV7-8|few|12|TRBJ2-3
TGTGCCAGCAGCCGACTAGCAGATACGCAGTATTTT
CASSRLADTQYF
>TRBD2|TRBV6-5|-|15|TRBJ2-5
TGTGCCAGCAGACTAGCGGGAGGGCCCAGGGAGACCCAGTACTTC
CASRLAGGPRETQYF
>-|TRBV7-9|-|15|TRBJ2-4
TGTGCCAGCAGCTTAGTTACGGTAGCCAAAAACATTCAGTACTTC
CASSLVTVAKNIQYF
>-|TRBV5-5|-|13|TRBJ2-5
TGTGCCAGCAGCAGACTAGTATTAGAGACCCAGTACTTC
CASSRLVLETQYF
>TRBD2|TRBV30|-|15|TRBJ2-1
TGTGCCTGGAGTGGGGGAAGCGGGAGTGCCAATGAGCAGTTCTTC
CAWSGGSGSANEQFF
>TRBD1|TRBV10-1|-|16|TRBJ2-1
TGCGCCAGCAGCGAGACAGGGGCCCCTTCCTACAATGAGCAGTTCTTC
CASSETGAPSYNEQFF
>TRBD2|TRBV5-1|-|15|TRBJ2-1
TGCGCCAGCAGCTCCCGGGACTACCTCCACAATGAGCAGTTCTTC
CASSSRDYLHNEQFF
>-|TRBV12-5|-|13|TRBJ2-2
TGTGCTAGTGGTTTGCCCTACACCGGGGAGCTGTTTTTT
CASGLPYTGELFF
>-|TRBV2|-|14|TRBJ1-5
TGTGCCAGCAGTGAATCGATCAGGGGCCAGCCCCAGCATTTT
CASSESIRGQPQHF
>-|TRBV5-1|-|14|TRBJ1-1
TGCGCCAGCAGCCACCGCAGGGGTGGTACTGAAGCTTTCTTT
CASSHRRGGTEAFF
>-|TRBV4-3|-|16|TRBJ1-3
TGCGCCAGCAGCCAAGATTGGATGGGAGCTGGAAACACCATATATTTT
CASSQDWMGAGNTIYF
>-|TRBV28|-|12|TRBJ1-1
TGTGCCAGCAGTTTACGCGGGACTGAAGCTTTCTTT
CASSLRGTEAFF
>-|TRBV19|-|13|TRBJ2-7
TGTGCCAGTAGTATGGGACTGACTTACGAGCAGTACTTC
CASSMGLTYEQYF
>-|TRBV5-1|-|14|TRBJ1-2
TGCGCCAGCAGCTTGGGGTTGGGGAGCTATGGCTACACCTTC
CASSLGLGSYGYTF
>-|TRBV9|few|16|TRBJ2-5
TGTGCCAGCAGTCCGGGGGCGGGGGCCCACCGGGAGACCCAGTACTTC
CASSPGAGAHRETQYF
>-|TRBV11-2|-|12|TRBJ2-7
TGTGCCAGCAGCTTGGAGTCGAACGAGCAGTACTTC
CASSLESNEQYF
>-|TRBV4-2|-|17|TRBJ2-3
TGTGCCAGCAGCCAGCCCCTGAGCTGGGGCCCCACAGATACGCAGTATTTT
CASSQPLSWGPTDTQYF
>TRBD2|TRBV11-3|-|16|TRBJ2-1
TGTGCCAGCAGCCCATACCTAGCGGGAGTTATCAATGAGCAGTTCTTC
CASSPYLAGVINEQFF
>TRBD1|TRBV30|-|11|TRBJ2-5
TGTGCCGGACAGGGGTGGGAGACCCAGTACTTC
CAGQGWETQYF
>-|TRBV7-9|-|13|TRBJ1-1
TGTTCCAGCAGCTTACAGGCGAACACTGAAGCTTTCTTT
CSSSLQANTEAFF
>TRBD1|TRBV2|few|14|TRBJ1-5
TGTGCCAGCAGTGATTTGGACAGGGGTCAGCCCCAGCATTTT
CASSDLDRGQPQHF
>-|TRBV30|-|13|TRBJ1-3
TGTGCCCGCGGTAAGGGGACTGGAAACACCATATATTTT
CARGKGTGNTIYF
>-|TRBV6-1|-|16|TRBJ1-2
TGTGCCAGCAGTGAAGCGAGGGCCATTCCTAACTATGGCTACACCTTC
CASSEARAIPNYGYTF
>TRBD2|TRBV18|-|17|TRBJ2-1
TGTGCCAGCTCACCCCCAGGACTAGCGGGAGTTACGGATGAGCAGTTCTTC
CASSPPGLAGVTDEQFF
>TRBD1|TRBV28|-|15|TRBJ1-1
TGTGCCAGCAGGCACCCTGGGACAGGGCAGACTGAAGCTTTCTTT
CASRHPGTGQTEAFF
>TRBD2|TRBV7-2|-|16|TRBJ2-7
TGTGCCAGCAGCTTGGGACTAGCGGGATACTCCTACGAGCAGTACTTC
CASSLGLAGYSYEQYF
>TRBD1|TRBV28|-|13|TRBJ1-2
TGTGCCAGCAGGACAGGGGGAGTCTATGGCTACACCTTC
CASRTGGVYGYTF
>-|TRBV7-9|-|15|TRBJ1-1
TGTGCCAGCACCAATAAAGGGGGAAGAAACACTGAAGCTTTCTTT
CASTNKGGRNTEAFF
>TRBD2|TRBV9|-|15|TRBJ2-7
TGTGCCAGCAGCCTAGGGGGACTAGCGGGAGATGAGCAGTACTTC
CASSLGGLAGDEQYF
>-|TRBV28|-|14|TRBJ2-2
TGTGCCAGCAGTTTACTTCGGGTTACCGGGGAGCTGTTTTTT
CASSLLRVTGELFF
>-|TRBV27|-|13|TRBJ1-1
TGTGCCAGCAGTTCCTACGTAAACACTGAAGCTTTCTTT
CASSSYVNTEAFF
>-|TRBV5-8|few|16|TRBJ2-7
TGTGCCAGCAGATGGAGGCTCGGGCAGGGGAGGGACGAGCAGTACTTC
CASRWRLGQGRDEQYF
>-|TRBV19|-|15|TRBJ1-1
TGTGCCAGTTCTCGAGGCACGGGTGGGAACACTGAAGCTTTCTTT
CASSRGTGGNTEAFF
>TRBD2|TRBV11-3|-|18|TRBJ2-5
TGTGCCAGCAGCTTAATATTCGGTACAGCGGGAGGCGGGGAGACCCAGTACTTC
CASSLIFGTAGGGETQYF
>-|TRBV9|-|13|TRBJ2-2
TGTGCCAGCAGCGTAGCAGGCACCGGGGAGCTGTTTTTT
CASSVAGTGELFF